This TCR beta chain was observed in a study of OX40 agonist ivuxolimab in advanced cancers. The method was immunoSEQ multiplex PCR; TCRdb's version includes in-frame clones alone and lacks a portion of them. The table has 130,000 or so clones, around 93% seen once. Details on this clone: In the same sample, other DNA sequences code for this CDR3.

This TCR came from an adult with an advanced solid tumor such as melanoma, head and neck, liver or kidney cancer. The sequencing here drew on CD4+ or CD8+ T cells sorted from blood, taken in a trial of the OX40 agonist ivuxolimab.

The CDR3 loop is CASSLGRGTDTQYF. The DNA of the CDR3 is TGCGCCAGCAGCCTGGGCAGGGGAACAGATACGCAGTATTTT. The J gene is TRBJ2-3, the V gene TRBV5-1, with a weak D call TRBD1 (6 bases). CDR1 SGHRS and CDR2 YFSETQ come from the germline V gene. CDR3 length: 14 amino acids. V lost 4 bases and J lost 3, with 12 bases in between.